Below, 25 T cell receptor beta chains from the same sample are listed, as sequenced in a study of T cells after yellow fever vaccination. TCRdb itself ran the 5' RACE reads through MiXCR, one entry per CDR3 protein. The sample includes 500,000 to 650,000 distinct CDR3 sequences, roughly an eighth of them seen just once. The material sequenced was PBMCs, taken on the day of the yellow fever booster vaccination. Receptors were obtained from a man aged 25-45 years who received the YFV17D yellow fever vaccine.

The V and J genes are TRBV12-3 or TRBV12-4 and TRBJ2-7; D is possibly TRBD1 (5 bases). V was trimmed by 5 bases and J by 5 bases, leaving 16 bases between them. This CDR3 is 14 amino acids long. The CDR3 nucleotides are TGTGCCAGCAGTCTAGGGGCATCCCTAGACGAGCAGTACTTC. Protein: CASSLGASLDEQYF.

The chain carries TRBV25-1 and TRBJ1-2; 7 bases agree with TRBD1. J was trimmed by 3 bases and V by 7 bases; bases with no gene match: 8. This CDR3 has 14 residues. CDR1 is MGHDK, CDR2 SYGVNS, per germline. In DNA form, the CDR3 reads TGTGCCAGCACCCGAGGGACAGCCGACTATGGCTACACCTTC. Its translation is CASTRGTADYGYTF.

This clonotype showed up many times. This CDR3 reads CASSLVRFPYEQYF. CDR3 sequence (DNA): TGTGCCAGCAGTTTAGTCAGGTTTCCCTACGAGCAGTACTTC. The chain carries TRBV27 and TRBJ2-7; D gene uncertain. The V gene's germline CDR1 is MNHEY and CDR2 SMNVEV (reference sequence). V lost 2 bases and J lost 2, with 10 bases in between. The CDR3 extends over 14 amino acids.

This clonotype has only a few counts. The V and J genes are TRBV11-2 and TRBJ2-6, with D perhaps assigned TRBD1 or TRBD2 (5 bases each). Trimming removed 10 bases at V and 9 bases at J, with 13 bases between. CDR3 size: 12 residues. Germline V gives CDR1 SGHAT, CDR2 FQNNGV. The CDR3 protein is CATGDVGNVLTF. The CDR3 DNA follows: TGTGCCACCGGGGACGTCGGCAACGTCCTGACTTTC.

V usage is TRBV6-2 or TRBV6-3 and J usage is TRBJ2-7; 8 nucleotides match TRBD2. Trimming cost V 8 bases and J 5 bases; bases outside gene matches: 8. Per germline, CDR1 MNHEY and CDR2 SVGEGT. The CDR3 extends over 13 amino acids. CDR3 in DNA: TGTGCCAGCGGTGGGACTAGAGTAAACGAGCAGTACTTC. Translating gives CASGGTRVNEQYF.

This clonotype has a handful of counts. This chain links TRBV25-1 with TRBJ1-1; D remains unclear. The CDR3 is 12 residues long. V was cut by 3 bases and J by 8 bases, with 10 bases left in between. From germline, CDR1 is MGHDK and CDR2 SYGVNS. In DNA form, the CDR3 reads TGTGCCAGCAGTGAGGGGATGCAAGAAGCTTTCTTT. Encoded protein: CASSEGMQEAFF.

This clonotype was found a few times. The chain uses TRBV29-1 and TRBJ2-7; TRBD2 aligns across 8 bases. CDR1 and CDR2 from the germline V gene are SQVTM and ANQGSEA. The length of the CDR3 is 14 residues. V shed 4 bases and J 6 bases; nucleotides not matched to a gene: 11. In nucleotides, the CDR3 is TGCAGCGTTGGTACCCCCCGGGCGGGGGGCGAGCAGTACTTC. This encodes CSVGTPRAGGEQYF.

This clonotype has only a few counts. V usage is TRBV5-1 and J usage is TRBJ2-7; D gene unclear. Trimming pared 5 bases from V and 3 bases from J, leaving 12 bases between. This CDR3 spans 13 amino acids. CDR1 is SGHRS, CDR2 YFSETQ, per germline. CDR3 DNA: TGCGCCAGCAGTAGGCAGGACCTCTACGAGCAGTACTTC. It is translated as CASSRQDLYEQYF. The full variable domain, with the rest looked up from reference TRBV5-1 and TRBJ2-7, is KAGVTQTPRYLIKTRGQQVTLSCSPISGHRSVSWYQQTPGQGLQFLFEYFSETQRNKGNFPGRFSGRQFSNSRSEMNVSTLELGDSALYLCASSRQDLYEQYFGPGTRLTVT.

This clonotype was seen more than once but under ten times. This chain connects TRBV10-3 to TRBJ2-1, with D tentatively TRBD1 or TRBD2 (5 bases each). CDR3 size: 14 residues. Germline values: CDR1 ENHRY, CDR2 SYGVKD. The ends were cut back, 7 bases at V and 4 bases at J, with 14 bases in the middle. The CDR3 nucleotides read TGTGCCATCAAGGGGAGCCAGGGATACAATGAGCAGTTCTTC. Translated: CAIKGSQGYNEQFF.

The V and J genes are TRBV6-2 or TRBV6-3 and TRBJ2-7; 12 bases line up with TRBD2. The CDR3 extends over 20 amino acids. J lost 2 bases, V lost 2 bases, and 16 bases had no gene match. The germline CDR1 and CDR2 sequences are MNHEY and SVGEGT. In nucleotides, the CDR3 is TGTGCCAGCAGTTACGTGCTAGCGGGAGGGCCCGACTCGGAGACCTACGAGCAGTACTTC. Amino acid sequence: CASSYVLAGGPDSETYEQYF.

This clonotype was detected a few times. This rearrangement joins TRBV28 to TRBJ2-7; 7 bases match TRBD2. This CDR3 is 14 amino acids long. The germline gives CDR1 MDHEN, CDR2 SYDVKM. CDR3 sequence reads: CAITRVWGGNEQYF. As DNA, the CDR3 is TGTGCAATAACTAGGGTCTGGGGGGGGAACGAGCAGTACTTC.

This clonotype occurred once. The chain is built from TRBV15 and TRBJ2-5; 7 nucleotides match TRBD2. V dropped 8 bases and J dropped 4; count of bases not matched to a gene: 4. Germline lookup yields CDR1 LNHNV and CDR2 YYDKDF (reference sequence). This CDR3 is 12 amino acids long. The CDR3: CATGSGGETQYF. CDR3 bases: TGTGCCACCGGCTCGGGGGGAGAGACCCAGTACTTC.

The chain combines TRBV10-3 with TRBJ2-3; possibly TRBD2 for D (6 bases). CDR3 length: 17 amino acids. The germline CDR1 and CDR2 sequences are ENHRY and SYGVKD. Trimming removed 5 bases from V and 0 bases from J, with 18 bases in between. CDR3 region: CAISIAELSSSTDTQYF. The CDR3 DNA reads as TGTGCCATCAGTATAGCGGAGCTTTCCTCTAGCACAGATACGCAGTATTTT.

There are a few counts of this clonotype. This chain uses TRBV12-3 or TRBV12-4 with TRBJ2-3; D is tentatively TRBD1 or TRBD2 (5 bases each). Deletions cut 8 bases from V and 4 bases from J, with 10 bases between. The CDR3 runs 12 residues. CDR3 protein: CASAWGSDTQYF. The DNA of the CDR3 is TGTGCCAGCGCGTGGGGGTCAGATACGCAGTATTTT.

The rearrangement links TRBV20-1 to TRBJ1-2; D unresolved. This CDR3 region has 11 residues. Germline CDR1 is DFQATT and CDR2 is SNEGSKA (reference sequence). With 7 bases removed from V and 3 bases from J, the gap between germline ends came to 9 bases. The CDR3, as DNA: TGCAGTGTAGACCTAGACTATGGCTACACCTTC. The encoded protein is CSVDLDYGYTF.

In its sample, this clonotype was seen a few times. This chain links TRBV5-4 with TRBJ2-5, with D perhaps matching TRBD2 (6 bases). Germline CDR1 SGHNT, CDR2 YYREEE (reference sequence). Trimming shortened V by 4 bases and J by 1 base, and 11 bases separated the two germline ends. The CDR3 covers 14 residues. The DNA of the CDR3 is TGTGCCAGCAGCCGCGGGACTTTCCAAGAGACCCAGTACTTC. Amino acids: CASSRGTFQETQYF.

This clonotype occurred a few times. The chain links TRBV4-2 to TRBJ2-7, with 10 bases aligning to TRBD2. Germline V gene data show CDR1 as LGHNA and CDR2 as YNFKEQ. V lost 0 bases and J lost 0; bases outside the gene matches: 8. The CDR3 is 18 residues long. The CDR3 DNA sequence: TGTGCCAGCAGCCAAGATCCCCCCCCTAGCGGGAGCTCCTACGAGCAGTACTTC. It encodes CASSQDPPPSGSSYEQYF.

CDR3 sequence reads: CASSYGGAGYGYTF. The DNA of the CDR3 is TGTGCCAGCAGTTATGGGGGGGCTGGCTATGGCTACACCTTC. The rearrangement uses TRBV6-5 and TRBJ1-2, with D maybe TRBD1 (6 bases). From germline, CDR1 is MNHEY and CDR2 SVGAGI. CDR3 length: 14 amino acids. Trimming removed 3 bases at V and 4 bases at J, with 12 bases between.

In its sample, this clonotype was seen a few times. V usage is TRBV5-1 and J usage is TRBJ2-3, with D possibly being TRBD2 (6 bases). Trimming stripped 4 bases from V and 5 bases from J, with 26 bases between. Per the germline V gene, CDR1 is SGHRS and CDR2 is YFSETQ. CDR3 length: 18 residues. The CDR3 sequence: CASSPSGRRVSFGDTQYF. In nucleotides, the CDR3 is TGCGCCAGCAGCCCCTCGGGGAGGCGAGTGAGCTTTGGAGATACGCAGTATTTT.

This clonotype has more than one count but fewer than ten. The V call is TRBV5-4, the J call TRBJ2-2, with D tentatively TRBD2 (6 bases). This CDR3 spans 17 amino acids. V lost 0 bases to trimming and J lost 3 bases, with 15 bases between them. The germline CDR1 and CDR2 sequences are SGHNT and YYREEE (reference sequence). The CDR3 DNA reads as TGTGCCAGCAGCTTGGGTCGAACGGGAGTTCACACCGGGGAGCTGTTTTTT. This codes for CASSLGRTGVHTGELFF.

This clonotype was seen more than once but under ten times. This chain uses TRBV7-2 with TRBJ2-1, with D unclear. The CDR3 runs to 13 residues. The V gene lost 3 bases and the J gene lost 7 bases, with 10 bases spanning the gap. Germline assignment: CDR1 SGHTA and CDR2 FQGNSA. The chain's CDR3 is CASSFRAANEQFF. For the CDR3, the DNA is TGTGCCAGCAGCTTTAGAGCCGCAAATGAGCAGTTCTTC.

The chain carries TRBV11-2 and TRBJ2-5; no clear D gene. From germline, CDR1 is SGHAT and CDR2 FQNNGV. The CDR3 sequence is 16 residues long. Trimming left V 3 bases short and J 2 bases short, with 16 bases between. As DNA, the CDR3 is TGTGCCAGCAGCTTTTATCCACCCCAGAATCAAGAGACCCAGTACTTC. Its translation: CASSFYPPQNQETQYF.

The chain recombines TRBV7-2 with TRBJ2-1; 14 bases align to TRBD2. CDR3 length: 19 residues. The trim removed 0 bases at V and 1 base at J, leaving 5 bases unmatched. Germline CDR1 is SGHTA and CDR2 is FQGNSA. This CDR3 reads CASSLARRLAGGSYNEQFF. Written as DNA, the CDR3 is TGTGCCAGCAGCTTAGCTAGGAGACTAGCGGGAGGGTCCTACAATGAGCAGTTCTTC.

In its sample, this clonotype was seen a few times. This chain joins TRBV5-1 and TRBJ1-2, with D unresolved. The V end lost 4 bases, the J end lost 2 bases, and 18 bases lay between the germline ends. The CDR3 totals 16 residues. The germline CDR1 and CDR2 sequences are SGHRS and YFSETQ. The CDR3 sequence: CASSPTPGDTNYGYTF. DNA of the CDR3: TGCGCCAGCAGCCCCACCCCCGGGGATACAAACTATGGCTACACCTTC.

V usage is TRBV20-1 and J usage is TRBJ1-4, with TRBD1 identical over 9 bases. Germline V gives CDR1 DFQATT, CDR2 SNEGSKA (reference sequence). The CDR3 contains 14 residues. Unmatched junction bases numbered 9, after V lost 6 bases and J lost 7 bases. CDR3 in amino acids: CSARGTGFGEKLFF. The CDR3 DNA follows: TGCAGTGCCCGGGGGACAGGGTTTGGTGAAAAACTGTTTTTT.